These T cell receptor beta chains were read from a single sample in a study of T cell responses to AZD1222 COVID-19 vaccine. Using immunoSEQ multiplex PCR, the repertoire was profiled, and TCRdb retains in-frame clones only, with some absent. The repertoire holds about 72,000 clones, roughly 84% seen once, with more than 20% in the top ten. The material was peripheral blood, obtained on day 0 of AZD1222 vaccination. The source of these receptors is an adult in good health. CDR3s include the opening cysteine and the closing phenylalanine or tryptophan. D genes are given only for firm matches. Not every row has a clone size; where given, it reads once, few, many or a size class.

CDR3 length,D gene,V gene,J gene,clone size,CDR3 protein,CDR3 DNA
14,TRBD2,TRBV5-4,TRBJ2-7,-,CASSSAGGGYEQYF,TGTGCCAGCAGCTCAGCGGGGGGCGGTTACGAGCAGTACTTC
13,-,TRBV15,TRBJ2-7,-,CATSRVGSYEQYF,TGTGCCACCAGCAGAGTGGGATCCTACGAGCAGTACTTC
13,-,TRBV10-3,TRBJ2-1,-,CAISESISNEQFF,TGTGCCATCAGTGAGTCGATCAGCAATGAGCAGTTCTTC
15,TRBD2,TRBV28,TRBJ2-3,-,CASSLPSGHTDTQYF,TGTGCCAGCAGTTTACCTAGCGGACACACAGATACGCAGTATTTT
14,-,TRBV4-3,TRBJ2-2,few,CASSQDVGTGELFF,TGCGCCAGCAGCCAAGACGTGGGGACCGGGGAGCTGTTTTTT
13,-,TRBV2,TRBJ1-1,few,CASKSEGNTEAFF,TGTGCCAGCAAATCGGAGGGTAACACTGAAGCTTTCTTT
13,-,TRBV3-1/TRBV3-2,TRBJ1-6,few,CASSQDSKSPLHF,TGTGCCAGCAGCCAAGACTCGAAATCACCCCTCCACTTT
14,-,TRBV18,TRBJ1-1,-,CASSRGEVSTEAFF,TGTGCCAGCTCAAGGGGGGAGGTGAGCACTGAAGCTTTCTTT
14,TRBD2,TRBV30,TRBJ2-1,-,CAWRSSGGYNEQFF,TGTGCCTGGAGAAGTAGCGGGGGATACAATGAGCAGTTCTTC
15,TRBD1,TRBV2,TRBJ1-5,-,CASRRIPVTGEPQHF,TGTGCCAGCAGGAGGATCCCCGTCACAGGGGAGCCCCAGCATTTT
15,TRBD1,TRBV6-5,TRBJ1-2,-,CASREGTGGQDGYTF,TGTGCCAGCAGAGAGGGGACAGGGGGCCAGGATGGCTACACCTTC
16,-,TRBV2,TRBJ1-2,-,CASIQMGGGLSSGYTF,TGTGCCAGCATACAAATGGGGGGAGGGCTCAGTTCTGGCTACACCTTC
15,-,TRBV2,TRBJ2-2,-,CASSGSGVNTGELFF,TGTGCCAGCAGTGGATCGGGGGTGAACACCGGGGAGCTGTTTTTT
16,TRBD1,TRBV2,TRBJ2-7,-,CASSEAAYRGSYEQYF,TGTGCCAGCAGTGAAGCGGCCTACAGGGGCTCCTACGAGCAGTACTTC
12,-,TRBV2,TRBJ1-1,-,CASSPVVTEAFF,TGTGCCAGCAGCCCTGTGGTCACTGAAGCTTTCTTT
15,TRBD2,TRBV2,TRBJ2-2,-,CASSGLALNTGELFF,TGTGCCAGCAGTGGACTAGCCCTGAACACCGGGGAGCTGTTTTTT
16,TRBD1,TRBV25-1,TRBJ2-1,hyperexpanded,CASSEDRGESYNEQFF,TGTGCCAGCAGCGAGGACAGGGGAGAATCCTACAATGAGCAGTTCTTC
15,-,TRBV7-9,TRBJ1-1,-,CASSFEGSMNTEAFF,TGTGCCAGCAGCTTTGAGGGGAGTATGAACACTGAAGCTTTCTTT
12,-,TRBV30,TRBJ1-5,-,CAWSYGNQPQHF,TGTGCCTGGAGTTATGGAAATCAGCCCCAGCATTTT
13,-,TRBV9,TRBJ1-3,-,CASSVDSGNTIYF,TGTGCCAGCAGCGTTGACAGTGGAAACACCATATATTTT
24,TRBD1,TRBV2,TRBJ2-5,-,CASRADRGTPLNSDTLIPQETQYF,TGTGCCAGCAGGGCGGACAGGGGGACTCCCCTTAATTCAGACACCTTAATCCCACAAGAGACCCAGTACTTC
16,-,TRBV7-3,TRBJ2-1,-,CASSLMGGQAYNEQFF,TGTGCCAGCAGCCTGATGGGGGGGCAGGCCTACAATGAGCAGTTCTTC
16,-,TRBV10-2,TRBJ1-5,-,CASSESKRPDNQPQHF,TGCGCCAGCAGTGAGTCGAAGAGGCCAGACAATCAGCCCCAGCATTTT
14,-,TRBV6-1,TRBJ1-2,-,CASSETVGNYGYTF,TGTGCCAGCAGTGAAACAGTTGGGAACTATGGCTACACCTTC
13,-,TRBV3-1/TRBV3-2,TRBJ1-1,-,CASSQEQNTEAFF,TGTGCCAGCAGCCAAGAACAGAACACTGAAGCTTTCTTT
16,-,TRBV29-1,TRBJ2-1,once,CSVPTRIGVSYNEQFF,TGCAGCGTCCCTACCCGGATCGGGGTCTCCTACAATGAGCAGTTCTTC
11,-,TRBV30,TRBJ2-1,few,CAWSVGPEQFF,TGTGCCTGGAGTGTAGGCCCAGAGCAGTTCTTC
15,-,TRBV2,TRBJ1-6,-,CASSEIGSGNSPLHF,TGTGCCAGCAGTGAAATAGGGAGCGGTAATTCACCCCTCCACTTT
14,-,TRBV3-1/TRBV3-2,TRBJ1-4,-,CASSQVGEVEKLFF,TGTGCCAGCAGCCAAGTTGGGGAGGTTGAAAAACTGTTTTTT
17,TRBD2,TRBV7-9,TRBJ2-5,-,CASSHESTSGDQETQYF,TGTGCCAGCAGCCACGAAAGCACTAGCGGGGACCAAGAGACCCAGTACTTC
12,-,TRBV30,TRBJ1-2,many,CAWRWGNYGYTF,TGTGCCTGGAGATGGGGGAACTATGGCTACACCTTC
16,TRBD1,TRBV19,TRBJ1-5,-,CASSPTTGMGNQPQHF,TGTGCCAGTAGTCCAACGACAGGGATGGGCAATCAGCCCCAGCATTTT
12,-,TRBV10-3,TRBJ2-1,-,CAISAVNNEQFF,TGTGCCATCAGTGCCGTTAACAATGAGCAGTTCTTC
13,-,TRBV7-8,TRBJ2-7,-,CASSSNNLGEQYF,TGTGCCAGCAGCTCAAATAACCTCGGGGAGCAGTACTTC
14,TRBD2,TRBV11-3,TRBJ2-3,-,CASSPSGAGDTQYF,TGTGCCAGCAGCCCTAGCGGGGCGGGAGATACGCAGTATTTT
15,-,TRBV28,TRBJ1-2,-,CASTLGRFLNYGYTF,TGTGCCAGCACCCTTGGACGGTTCCTTAACTATGGCTACACCTTC
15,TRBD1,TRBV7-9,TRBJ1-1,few,CASSPGQGADTEAFF,TGTGCCAGCAGCCCGGGACAGGGGGCGGACACTGAAGCTTTCTTT
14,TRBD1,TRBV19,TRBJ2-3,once,CATHPGGSTDTQYF,TGTGCCACCCACCCAGGGGGTAGCACAGATACGCAGTATTTT
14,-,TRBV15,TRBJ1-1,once,CATSRAVGLTEAFF,TGTGCCACCAGCAGAGCGGTGGGACTGACTGAAGCTTTCTTT
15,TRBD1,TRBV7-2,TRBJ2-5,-,CASSLQGAGGETQYF,TGTGCCAGCAGCTTGCAGGGGGCAGGTGGAGAGACCCAGTACTTC
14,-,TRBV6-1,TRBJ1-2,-,CASSDLLGPYGYTF,TGTGCCAGCAGTGACCTCCTTGGACCCTATGGCTACACCTTC
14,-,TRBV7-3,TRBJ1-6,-,CASSLFQAGSPLHF,TGTGCCAGCAGCTTATTCCAGGCTGGGTCACCCCTCCACTTT
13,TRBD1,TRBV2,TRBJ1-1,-,CASSGGQLLEAFF,TGTGCCAGCAGCGGGGGACAGTTACTCGAAGCTTTCTTT
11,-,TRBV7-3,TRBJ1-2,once,CASSYRDGYTF,TGTGCCAGCAGCTACAGGGACGGCTACACCTTC
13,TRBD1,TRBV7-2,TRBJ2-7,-,CASSSGQGWEQYF,TGTGCCAGCAGCTCGGGACAGGGATGGGAGCAGTACTTC
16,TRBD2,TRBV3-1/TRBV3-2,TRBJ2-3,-,CASSPRTSGSTDTQYF,TGTGCCAGCAGCCCCAGGACTAGCGGATCCACAGATACGCAGTATTTT
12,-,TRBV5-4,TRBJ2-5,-,CASSSNEETQYF,TGTGCCAGCAGCTCGAACGAAGAGACCCAGTACTTC
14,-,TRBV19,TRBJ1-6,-,CASSIRDTDSPLHF,TGTGCCAGTAGTATAAGAGACACTGATTCACCCCTCCACTTT
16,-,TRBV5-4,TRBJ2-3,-,CASSSWGAGAGDTQYF,TGTGCCAGCAGCTCCTGGGGGGCAGGGGCGGGAGATACGCAGTATTTT
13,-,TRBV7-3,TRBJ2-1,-,CASSPQVPDEQFF,TGTGCCAGCAGCCCCCAGGTCCCGGATGAGCAGTTCTTC
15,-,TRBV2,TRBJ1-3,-,CASRKEAGSGNTIYF,TGTGCCAGCCGAAAGGAGGCGGGGTCTGGAAACACCATATATTTT